Sequencing of this T cell receptor beta chain was carried out in a study of T cell responses to AZD1222 COVID-19 vaccine. General study points: Just a handful of AZD1222 recipients were seropositive at baseline. Two doses of AZD1222 preceded a rise in Spike-specific TCR breadth and depth. The reported proportion of spike-specific TCRs targeting unmutated variant regions was nearly half. Donor demographics were predominantly white British with a female majority; clonal diversity may be underestimated.

About this clone: The antigen is not known.

The CDR3 totals 13 residues. Looked up from germline, CDR1 is SEHNR and CDR2 is FQNEAQ (reference sequence). The ends lost 1 base at V and 6 bases at J; junction bases unmatched: 2. Clones were read by immunoSEQ multiplex PCR, and TCRdb kept only the in-frame ones, dropping some. Of about 150,000 clones in the sample, around 90% were seen once. The receptor comes from an adult in good health. The source was peripheral blood, collected on day 0 of MenACWY control vaccination. This sequence joins TRBV7-9 and TRBJ1-2, with TRBD1 matching over 7 bases. Here the CDR3 reads CASSLEGADGYTF. As DNA, the CDR3 is TGTGCCAGCAGCTTAGAGGGGGCCGATGGCTACACCTTC.